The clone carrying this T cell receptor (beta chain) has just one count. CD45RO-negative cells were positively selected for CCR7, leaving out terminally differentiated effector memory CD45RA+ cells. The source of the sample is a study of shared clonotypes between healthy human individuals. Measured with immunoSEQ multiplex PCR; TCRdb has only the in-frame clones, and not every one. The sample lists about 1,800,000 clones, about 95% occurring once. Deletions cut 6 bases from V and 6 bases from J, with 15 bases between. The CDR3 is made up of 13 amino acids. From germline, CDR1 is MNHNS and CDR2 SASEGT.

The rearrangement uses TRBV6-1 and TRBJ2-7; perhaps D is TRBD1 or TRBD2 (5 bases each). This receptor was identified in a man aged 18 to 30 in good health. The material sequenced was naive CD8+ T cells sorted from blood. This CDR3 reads CASRRDRLSEQYF. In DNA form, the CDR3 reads TGTGCCAGCAGAAGGGACCGCCTGAGCGAGCAGTACTTC.